This T cell receptor beta chain was captured by sequencing in a study of T-cell memory formation after mild COVID-19. This clonotype was observed at least ten times. Per germline, CDR1 MNHEY and CDR2 SMNVEV (reference sequence). Trimming shortened V by 2 bases and J by 3 bases, and 14 bases separated the two germline ends. This CDR3 region has 15 residues. TCRdb re-called the 5' RACE reads through MiXCR, storing one row per CDR3 protein. The sample carries 120,000 to 150,000 distinct CDR3 sequences, around 5.8% recorded once. The rearrangement links TRBV27 to TRBJ2-7; D gene ambiguous. The receptor was derived from an adult woman who had mild COVID-19 (a few samples of this study predate the infection). Cell type and time point are not known. Sequencing input: PBMCs or a T cell subset sorted from them (not recorded which). This CDR3 is CASSLVSQAGYEQYF. The CDR3 coding sequence is TGTGCCAGCAGTTTAGTCTCGCAGGCAGGCTACGAGCAGTACTTC.